This TCR beta chain is drawn from a study of T cell responses to AZD1222 COVID-19 vaccine (dated by TCRdb to 2020 to 2022). Regarding the complete study: TCR sequencing was performed for roughly 250 trial participants, of whom around 210 were given two doses of AZD1222 and around 26 were given two doses of MenACWY control vaccine. Trial participants were enrolled into age subgroups of 18-55, 56-69 and 70-plus years, which contained about 150, 28 and 57 TCR-sequenced participants, respectively.

The time point label, read with the paper, signifies: about 28 days (+/-7) after the second vaccine dose. The treatment or condition label of this sample denotes: meningococcal conjugate vaccine given as trial control. The vaccinee samples were drawn from two UK trials, COV001 and COV002, one of which was a single-blind randomized controlled phase 2/3 trial testing AZD1222 (ChAdOx1 nCoV-19) in healthy adults. Trial participant PBMC samples were collected at day 0 and day 28 after the second dose for TCRbeta chain sequencing. The CDR3 regions of human TCRbeta chains were analyzed by immunosequencing. In the source study's methods: Repertoire TCRs were matched against a reference library of SARS-CoV-2-specific TCRs generated with the MIRA antigen-specificity platform. Breadth was defined as the fraction of unique TCRs that were SARS-CoV-2-associated, and depth was defined as the fraction of total T cells that were SARS-CoV-2-associated. Using the MIRA data, each spike-specific TCR was assigned both to the spike region to which the TCR was reactive and to a CD4 or CD8 class. Log10-transformed breadth and depth values were compared by one-way ANOVA with Sidak's multiple comparisons tests. What TCRdb holds here is the immuneACCESS table cut down to in-frame rearrangements. Part of the clones is not present; checked against another copy, under half of the missing clones reflect an unresolved V gene, and the others are unexplained. D and trimming come from the DNA, and the V and J calls and clone size come from that table. This sample gives about 210,000 clones in total; approximately 94% of them show up just once. Over 1.5% of the sample is held by the ten biggest clonotypes.

The research as a whole found: Vaccine-associated CD4 TCRs spanned the whole spike protein, with dominant responses in regions 160-218 and 743-854. After two AZD1222 doses, spike-specific TCR breadth and depth were significantly higher than at day 0 and than in MenACWY recipients. Because no day 14 peak-response samples were available, the repertoires could be characterized only after the peak T cell response. Conclusions about previously exposed vaccinees are limited, since just a handful of AZD1222 recipients were seropositive for SARS-CoV-2 at baseline. Most participants were white British and females outnumbered males, and the authors suggested that clonal diversity may have been underestimated. Reportedly, close to half of the unique spike-specific TCRs recognized epitopes lying outside the regions that are mutated in the B.1.351 and B.1.1.7 variants. The 56-69-year group was small, and its depth increase did not reach significance, likely because of low power.

As to this clone: Its antigen has not been determined. Base-call qualities are not available, and no considerably larger clone is one nucleotide away.

The receptor was isolated from an adult who received the MenACWY meningococcal vaccine as a control. Material: peripheral blood, obtained 28 days after the second dose of the MenACWY control vaccine.

The CDR3 protein: CASSSLGDFGTEAFF. The nucleotide sequence reads as follows: TGTGCCAGCAGCTCCTTAGGGGATTTTGGCACTGAAGCTTTCTTT. The sequence is built from TRBV5-4 and TRBJ1-1, with a weak D call of TRBD1 (5 bases match). The CDR3 spans 15 residues, from the cysteine through the phenylalanine. Only the CDR3 part of the read is kept: 45 bases, read in frame from the first base. According to the germline V gene (reference sequence), CDR1 reads SGHNT and CDR2 reads YYREEE. The junction carries 16 bases between V and J, which are trimmed by 3 bases and 4 bases respectively. The full variable domain, with segments outside the CDR3 supplied by the reference TRBV5-4 and TRBJ1-1 proteins, appears as ETGVTQSPTHLIKTRGQQVTLRCSSQSGHNTVSWYQQALGQGPQFIFQYYREEENGRGNFPPRFSGLQFPNYSSELNVNALELDDSALYLCASSSLGDFGTEAFFGQGTRLTVV.